This TCR beta chain derives from a study of cytomegalovirus exposure and HLA in healthy donors. Study results and limitations: Rare TCR sequences dominated, though some public TCRs recurred in many donors. Only CMV serostatus was available as immune exposure information. Links to common viral pathogens appeared, in a later analysis, for several of the most significant clusters.

This PCR relied on a set of 60 Vbeta primers and 13 Jbeta primers. Repertoires were generated with immunoSEQ multiplex PCR, while TCRdb's copy carries only in-frame clones and drops some. The sample consists of about 130,000 clones, 60% to 80% of them appearing once. This clone counts as medium-sized. The target antigen is unknown. Sequences were obtained from PBMCs. This sequence originates from a man aged 25 to 45 in good health and CMV-seronegative.

The CDR3 DNA reads as TGCAGCGTTCACGGCGGGTCGCGGTCCTACGAGCAGTACTTC. This gives the protein CSVHGGSRSYEQYF. This chain joins TRBV29-1 and TRBJ2-7; possibly TRBD2 for D (5 bases). Per the germline V gene, CDR1 is SQVTM and CDR2 is ANQGSEA. The CDR3 loop spans 14 amino acids. The V and J ends lost 5 bases and 1 base respectively, with 15 bases between them.